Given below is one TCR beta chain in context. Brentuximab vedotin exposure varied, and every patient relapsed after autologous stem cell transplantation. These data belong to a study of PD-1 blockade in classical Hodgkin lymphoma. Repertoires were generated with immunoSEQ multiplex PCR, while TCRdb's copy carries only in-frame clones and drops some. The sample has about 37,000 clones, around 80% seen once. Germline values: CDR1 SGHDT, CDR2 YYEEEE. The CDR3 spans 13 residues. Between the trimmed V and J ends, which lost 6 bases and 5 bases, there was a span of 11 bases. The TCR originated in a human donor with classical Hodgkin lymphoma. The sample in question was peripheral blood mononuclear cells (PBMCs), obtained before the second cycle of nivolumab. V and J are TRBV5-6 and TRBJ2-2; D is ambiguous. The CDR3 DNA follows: TGTGCCAGCACCACCCTTGGAACCGGGGAGCTGTTTTTT. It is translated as CASTTLGTGELFF.